These 19 T cell receptor beta chains came from one sample sequenced in a study of vaccination and CD4 T cells after COVID-19. Treatment meaning: approximately 9-day PBMC culture with coronavirus spike peptide pools or control peptides (ViraFEST assay). Antigens of these TCRs are unknown. Cultured CD4+ T-cell DNA underwent Oncomine TCR Beta short-read sequencing. TCRdb called the PCR reads again in MiXCR, with one record for every CDR3 protein. This sample has roughly 12,000 distinct CDR3 sequences; around 61% occur once, and the top ten carry about 7.6%. Sample: CD4+ T cells from blood, cultured in vitro, taken before SARS-CoV-2 vaccination. These receptor sequences come from a human donor who had recovered from COVID-19.

The chain carries TRBV7-2 and TRBJ1-3, with D perhaps matching TRBD1 (5 bases). Deletions cut 1 base from V and 0 bases from J, with 7 bases between. Germline V gene data show CDR1 as SGHTA and CDR2 as FQGNSA. The CDR3 has 15 residues. The CDR3 nucleotides read TGTGCCAGCAGCTTAGACAGGATCTCTGGAAACACCATATATTTT. Its protein product is CASSLDRISGNTIYF.

The chain combines TRBV20-1 with TRBJ2-2; D gene ambiguous. Trimming took off 3 bases at V and 0 bases at J, with 14 bases between the two ends. Germline CDR1 and CDR2: DFQATT and SNEGSKA (reference sequence). The CDR3 runs to 16 residues. CDR3 nucleotides: TGCAGTGCTAGGTCCCCCTCCGCATCGAACACCGGGGAGCTGTTTTTT. Translating gives CSARSPSASNTGELFF.

The V call is TRBV4-2, the J call TRBJ2-2, with 8 bases fitting TRBD1. The CDR3 loop spans 17 amino acids. V was clipped by 3 bases and J by 1 base; unmatched bases: 7. The germline V gene encodes CDR1 LGHNA and CDR2 YNFKEQ. The CDR3 sequence: CASSHRTGTGNTGELFF. In DNA, the CDR3 is TGTGCCAGCAGCCATAGAACCGGGACAGGGAACACCGGGGAGCTGTTTTTT.

The chain joins TRBV20-1 to TRBJ2-7; 13 nucleotides agree with TRBD2. The CDR3 contains 14 residues. Germline V lookup: CDR1 DFQATT, CDR2 SNEGSKA (reference sequence). The V segment lost 6 bases and the J segment 3 bases; nucleotides outside the gene matches: 5. The CDR3 reads CSADGLAGDYEQYF. The DNA of the CDR3 is TGCAGTGCCGATGGACTAGCGGGAGACTACGAGCAGTACTTC.

This chain connects TRBV4-3 to TRBJ1-1; possibly TRBD1 for D (6 bases). This CDR3 region has 16 residues. Germline V gene lookup returns CDR1 LGHNA and CDR2 YSLEER. V was cut by 0 bases and J by 1 base, with 12 bases left in between. The CDR3 DNA is TGCGCCAGCAGCCAAGACGGCGAGGGGGGGAACACTGAAGCTTTCTTT. This translates into CASSQDGEGGNTEAFF.

The V gene is TRBV6-1, the J gene TRBJ1-2; D unclear. This CDR3 is 11 amino acids long. The germline V gene has CDR1 MNHNS and CDR2 SASEGT. The V end was cut by 6 bases, the J end by 9 bases, with 11 bases between. The chain's CDR3 is CASRQIVSYTF. The CDR3 DNA reads as TGTGCCAGCAGGCAAATAGTCAGCTACACCTTC.

The genes are TRBV2 and TRBJ2-5, with D perhaps TRBD1 (5 bases). The CDR3 loop spans 13 amino acids. V was clipped by 1 base and J by 5 bases, with 8 bases between them. From germline, CDR1 is SNHLY and CDR2 FYNNEI. CDR3: CASSEEGVETQYF. Written as DNA, the CDR3 is TGTGCCAGCAGTGAAGAAGGGGTCGAGACCCAGTACTTC.

The genes are TRBV20-1 and TRBJ1-1; D not resolved. CDR1 and CDR2 from the germline V gene are DFQATT and SNEGSKA (reference sequence). Deletions cut 0 bases from V and 2 bases from J, with 7 bases between. The CDR3 has 13 amino acids. The CDR3 coding sequence is TGCAGTGCTAGAGAACACCGCAACACTGAAGCTTTCTTT. The encoded protein is CSAREHRNTEAFF.

CDR3 residues: CASSPDNNEQFF. The CDR3 nucleotides are TGTGCCAGCAGCCCAGACAACAATGAGCAGTTCTTC. The chain recombines TRBV2 with TRBJ2-1; D is unclear. This CDR3 comprises 12 residues. With 6 bases removed from V and 5 bases from J, the gap between germline ends came to 8 bases. Germline V gene data show CDR1 as SNHLY and CDR2 as FYNNEI.

V and J are TRBV20-1 and TRBJ2-3; D call uncertain. Trimming left V 2 bases short and J 4 bases short, with 10 bases between. Germline loops: CDR1 DFQATT, CDR2 SNEGSKA (reference sequence). The CDR3 is 13 amino acids. The CDR3 DNA follows: TGCAGTGCTAGACCTAATGCCGCAGATACGCAGTATTTT. Protein sequence: CSARPNAADTQYF.

This clonotype has a handful of counts. This chain connects TRBV6-5 to TRBJ1-2; possible D gene TRBD1, 6 bases. Germline CDR1 MNHEY, CDR2 SVGAGI. Trimming pared 2 bases from V and 4 bases from J, leaving 11 bases between. This CDR3 is 14 amino acids long. The CDR3 coding sequence is TGTGCCAGCAGTTACGGGGGGCAAAGCTATGGCTACACCTTC. This sequence encodes CASSYGGQSYGYTF.

V and J are TRBV7-9 and TRBJ2-7; D remains ambiguous. Trimming pared 3 bases from V and 0 bases from J, leaving 9 bases between. CDR3 length equals 14 residues. Germline-derived CDR1 and CDR2 are SEHNR and FQNEAQ (reference sequence). The CDR3 DNA follows: TGTGCCAGCAGCTTGGCCTTCACCTCCTACGAGCAGTACTTC. It encodes CASSLAFTSYEQYF.

The chain employs TRBV20-1 and TRBJ1-5; possibly TRBD1 for D (6 bases). Germline CDR1 is DFQATT and CDR2 is SNEGSKA (reference sequence). Trimming removed 6 bases at V and 0 bases at J, with 21 bases between. The CDR3 totals 17 residues. The DNA of the CDR3 is TGCAGTGCCCAGTTTGAGGGGGGGTCACTTAGCAATCAGCCCCAGCATTTT. Protein: CSAQFEGGSLSNQPQHF.

The count of this clonotype is one. The chain joins TRBV18 to TRBJ2-5, with unresolved D. Germline V gene lookup returns CDR1 KGHSH and CDR2 LQKENI. Trimming shortened V by 3 bases and J by 5 bases, and 10 bases separated the two germline ends. The CDR3 length is 13 residues. In DNA, the CDR3 is TGTGCCAGCTCACCCAGCAGGATGGAGACCCAGTACTTC. Its translation: CASSPSRMETQYF.

V gene TRBV19 combines with J gene TRBJ1-5, with 9 bases matching TRBD1. The V and J ends lost 4 bases and 7 bases, in that order; junction bases with no gene match: 5. The CDR3 is made up of 14 amino acids. Germline-derived CDR1 and CDR2 are LNHDA and SQIVND (reference sequence). The CDR3 spells CASSRTGDGQPQHF. The CDR3 DNA follows: TGTGCCAGTAGTAGGACAGGGGACGGGCAGCCCCAGCATTTT.

The chain carries TRBV2 and TRBJ2-5, with D hard to call. The CDR3 length is 10 residues. Germline V gene lookup returns CDR1 SNHLY and CDR2 FYNNEI. V was trimmed by 3 bases and J by 5 bases, leaving 1 base between them. Here the CDR3 reads CASSEETQYF. In nucleotides, the CDR3 is TGTGCCAGCAGTGAGGAGACCCAGTACTTC. Based on the CDR3 plus reference TRBV2 and TRBJ2-5, the full variable domain is EPEVTQTPSHQVTQMGQEVILRCVPISNHLYFYWYRQILGQKVEFLVSFYNNEISEKSEIFDDQFSVERPDGSNFTLKIRSTKLEDSAMYFCASSEETQYFGPGTRLLVL.

This clonotype has just a few counts. The rearrangement uses TRBV4-2 and TRBJ2-2, with D perhaps matching TRBD1 or TRBD2 (5 bases each). The V and J ends lost 0 bases and 5 bases respectively, with 10 bases between them. The CDR3 covers 15 residues. The germline V gene encodes CDR1 LGHNA and CDR2 YNFKEQ. CDR3 residues: CASSQEGRETGELFF. The CDR3 nucleotides read TGTGCCAGCAGCCAAGAGGGCAGGGAGACCGGGGAGCTGTTTTTT.

The V and J genes are TRBV7-9 and TRBJ1-1; D is undetermined. V dropped 1 base and J dropped 5 bases, with 11 bases sitting between them. The CDR3 is made up of 14 amino acids. From germline, CDR1 is SEHNR and CDR2 FQNEAQ (reference sequence). CDR3 sequence: CASSLGARVTEAFF. In nucleotides, the CDR3 is TGTGCCAGCAGCTTAGGGGCCCGCGTGACTGAAGCTTTCTTT.

DNA for the CDR3: TGTGCCAGCAGCTCTTGGTTCGTTCAGAACAATGAGCAGTTCTTC. Protein product: CASSSWFVQNNEQFF. The V call is TRBV11-2, the J call TRBJ2-1; D unclear. Per the germline V gene, CDR1 is SGHAT and CDR2 is FQNNGV. Trimming removed 4 bases from V and 5 bases from J, with 15 bases in between. CDR3 length: 15 amino acids.